This T cell receptor (beta chain) emerged from a study of neurological immune-mediated disorders. Each CDR3 protein gets one entry after TCRdb re-called the 5' RACE reads with MiXCR. The data contain about 66,000 distinct CDR3 sequences, roughly 10% of them singletons. This clonotype has a count of ten or more. Germline trimming cut 2 bases from V and 7 bases from J; bases unmatched to any gene: 6. The CDR3 is made up of 15 amino acids. Germline V gene lookup returns CDR1 MDHEN and CDR2 SYDVKM. The time point here: longitudinal time-point 2. Sequencing input: PBMCs. The receptor was derived from a man aged 25 to 45 in good health. This chain joins TRBV28 and TRBJ2-1, with TRBD2 matching 9 bases. The CDR3 coding sequence is TGTGCCAGCAGTTTACGGTCGAGCGGGAGGAATGAGCAGTTCTTC. Its translation is CASSLRSSGRNEQFF.